This entry concerns a single TCR beta chain. Every donor was a Caucasian adult from Nashville, Tennessee. Unsorted samples drew genomic DNA from approximately 90 million PBMCs. The data are from a study of shared clonotypes between healthy human individuals. About 32,000 T cell genomes (about 300 ng DNA) went into each PBMC replicate. Repertoires were generated with immunoSEQ multiplex PCR, while TCRdb's copy carries only in-frame clones and drops some. The table has some 450,000 clones, approximately 80% seen once. CDR1 and CDR2 (germline): GTSNPN, SVGIG (reference sequence). This CDR3 is built from 13 residues. The germline V and J ends were trimmed by 4 bases and 1 base, with 10 bases remaining between them.

This TCR came from a woman between 40 and 50 years old in good health. Some clones in this sample may be carry-over from other donors' samples. Material for sequencing was PBMCs. The chain joins TRBV30 to TRBJ1-1; no definite D call. The CDR3 DNA follows: TGTGCCTGGAACCCACAACAGAACACTGAAGCTTTCTTT. Protein sequence: CAWNPQQNTEAFF.